The clone carrying this T cell receptor beta chain showed up just once. Its antigen is undetermined. The data stem from a study of CD8 T cells in Susac syndrome. Findings of the study overall: The number of individuals included in the study's TCR sequencing and HLA analysis was acknowledged as relatively small.

The CDR3 runs 12 residues. V lost 4 bases to trimming and J lost 3 bases, with 7 bases between them. Germline CDR1 reads SNHLY; CDR2 reads FYNNEI. Roughly 0.45 to 1 ug RNA was reverse transcribed with random hexamers. Amplification of TCR beta CDR3 was carried out by immunoSEQ multiplex PCR, which covered 54 Vbeta and 13 Jbeta segments. MiXCR, applied by TCRdb to the immunoSEQ multiplex PCR reads, yields one record per CDR3 protein. The sample lists about 210,000 distinct CDR3 sequences; approximately 95% were seen once. CD8+ and CD4+ T cells circulating in blood were sequenced for TCR beta. The CD8+ and CD4+ T cells were negatively isolated, with the TEMRA cells enriched by FACS.

This rearrangement joins TRBV2 to TRBJ2-7; the D gene is possibly TRBD2 (6 bases). This clonotype was obtained from a human donor with multiple sclerosis. The sample was CD4+ T cells from PBMCs. CDR3 bases: TGTGCCAGCAGTGTAGCGGACTACGAGCAGTACGTC. This sequence encodes CASSVADYEQYV.